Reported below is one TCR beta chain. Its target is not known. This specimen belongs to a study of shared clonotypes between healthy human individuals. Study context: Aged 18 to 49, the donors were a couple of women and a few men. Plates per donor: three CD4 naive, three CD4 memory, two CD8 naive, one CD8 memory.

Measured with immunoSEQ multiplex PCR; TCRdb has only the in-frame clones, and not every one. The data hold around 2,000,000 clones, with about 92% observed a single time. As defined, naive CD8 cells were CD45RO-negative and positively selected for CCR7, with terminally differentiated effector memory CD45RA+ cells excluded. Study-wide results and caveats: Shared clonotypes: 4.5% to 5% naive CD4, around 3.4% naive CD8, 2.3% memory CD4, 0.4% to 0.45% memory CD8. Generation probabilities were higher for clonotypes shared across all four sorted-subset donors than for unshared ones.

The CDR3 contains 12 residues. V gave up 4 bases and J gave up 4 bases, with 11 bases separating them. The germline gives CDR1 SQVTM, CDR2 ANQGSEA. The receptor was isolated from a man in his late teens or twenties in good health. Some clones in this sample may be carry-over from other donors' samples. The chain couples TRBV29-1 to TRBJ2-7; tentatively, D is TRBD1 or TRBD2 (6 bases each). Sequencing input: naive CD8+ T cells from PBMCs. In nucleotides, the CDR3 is TGCAGCGTTGTCGGCGGGACATACGAGCAGTACTTC. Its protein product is CSVVGGTYEQYF.